This T cell receptor (beta chain) was sequenced for a study of OX40 agonist ivuxolimab in advanced cancers. Study overall: With a range of about 20 to 79, age averaged about 58 years, and more than 75% were male. Having had anti-PD-1, anti-PD-L1 or anti-CTLA-4 therapy before was allowed, and around 44% had some. Whole-study results and caveats: Normalized T-cell clonal expansion was also low in a subset of nonresponders. The average count of expanded clones was higher among CD8+ T cells than among CD4+.

Assay: immunoSEQ multiplex PCR; the TCRdb copy retains only in-frame clones and omits some. The data contain tens of thousands of clones, 86% of them singletons. V lost 0 bases and J 4 bases, leaving 1 base between the germline ends. Germline CDR1 reads LGHNA; CDR2 reads YSLEER. CDR3 length: 12 residues. As concerns this clone: What it binds is unknown.

This TCR was sampled from an adult with an advanced solid tumor such as melanoma, head and neck, liver or kidney cancer. The material was CD4+ or CD8+ T cells sorted from blood, obtained in a trial of the OX40 agonist ivuxolimab. The chain has TRBV4-3 and TRBJ2-1; the D is unclear. CDR3 sequence: CASSQDYNEQFF. CDR3 DNA: TGCGCCAGCAGCCAAGATTACAATGAGCAGTTCTTC.